This TCR beta chain derives from a study of T-cell memory formation after mild COVID-19. TCRdb re-called the 5' RACE reads with MiXCR, one entry per CDR3 protein. Of under 450,000 distinct CDR3 sequences in the sample, 20% to 25% were seen once. Germline V gene lookup returns CDR1 KGHSH and CDR2 LQKENI. The length of the CDR3 is 17 residues. The V and J ends lost 6 bases and 0 bases respectively, with 20 bases between them. This chain uses TRBV18 with TRBJ1-1; tentatively, D is TRBD1 (6 bases). This receptor was obtained from a man between 18 and 35 years old who had mild COVID-19 (a few samples of this study predate the infection). Cell type and time point are not known. The sample was PBMCs or a T cell subset sorted from them (not recorded which). In DNA form, the CDR3 reads TGTGCCAGCTCCCGAAGAGGGGGGACGGCTATGAACACTGAAGCTTTCTTT. Translating gives CASSRRGGTAMNTEAFF.